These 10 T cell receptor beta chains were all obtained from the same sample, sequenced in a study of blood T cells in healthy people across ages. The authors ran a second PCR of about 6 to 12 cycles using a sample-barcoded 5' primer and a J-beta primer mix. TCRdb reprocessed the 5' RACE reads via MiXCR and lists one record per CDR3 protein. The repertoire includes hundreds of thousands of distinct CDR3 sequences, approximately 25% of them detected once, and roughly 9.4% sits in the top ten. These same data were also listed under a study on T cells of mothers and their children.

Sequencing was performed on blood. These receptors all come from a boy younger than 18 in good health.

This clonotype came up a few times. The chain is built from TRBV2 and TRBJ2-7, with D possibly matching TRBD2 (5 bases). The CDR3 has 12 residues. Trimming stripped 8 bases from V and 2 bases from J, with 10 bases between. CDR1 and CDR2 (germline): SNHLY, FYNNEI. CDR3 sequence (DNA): TGTGCCAGCCAGAGCGGCACCTACGAGCAGTACTTC. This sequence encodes CASQSGTYEQYF.

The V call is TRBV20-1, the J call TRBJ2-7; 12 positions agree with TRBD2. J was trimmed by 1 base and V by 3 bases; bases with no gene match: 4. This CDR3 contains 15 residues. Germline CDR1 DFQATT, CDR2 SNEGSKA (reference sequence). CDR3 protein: CSASLLAGGSYEQYF. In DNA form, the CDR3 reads TGCAGTGCTAGTTTACTAGCGGGAGGTTCCTACGAGCAGTACTTC.

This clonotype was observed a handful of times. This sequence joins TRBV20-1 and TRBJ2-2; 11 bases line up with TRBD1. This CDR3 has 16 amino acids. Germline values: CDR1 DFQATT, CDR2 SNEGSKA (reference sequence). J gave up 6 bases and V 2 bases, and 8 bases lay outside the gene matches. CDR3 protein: CSARRPGTGGAGELFF. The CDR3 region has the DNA TGCAGTGCTAGAAGGCCCGGGACAGGGGGAGCCGGGGAGCTGTTTTTT.

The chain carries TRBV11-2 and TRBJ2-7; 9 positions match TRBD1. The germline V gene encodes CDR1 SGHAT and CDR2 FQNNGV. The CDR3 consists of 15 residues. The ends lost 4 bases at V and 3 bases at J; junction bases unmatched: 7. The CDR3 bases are TGTGCCAGCAGCTCTTACAGGGGGCGGAACTACGAGCAGTACTTC. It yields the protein CASSSYRGRNYEQYF.

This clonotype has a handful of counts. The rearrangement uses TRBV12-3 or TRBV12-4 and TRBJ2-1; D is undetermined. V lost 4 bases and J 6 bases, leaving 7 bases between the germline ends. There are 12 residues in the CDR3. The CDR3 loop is CASSSPFNEQFF. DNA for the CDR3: TGTGCCAGCAGTTCCCCCTTCAATGAGCAGTTCTTC.

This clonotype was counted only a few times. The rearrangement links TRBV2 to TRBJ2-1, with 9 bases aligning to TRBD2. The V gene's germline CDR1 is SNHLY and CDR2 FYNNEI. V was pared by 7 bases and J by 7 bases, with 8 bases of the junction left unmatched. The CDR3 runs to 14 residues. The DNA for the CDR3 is TGTGCCAGCATGCAACTAGCGGGTGGGAATGAGCAGTTCTTC. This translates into CASMQLAGGNEQFF.

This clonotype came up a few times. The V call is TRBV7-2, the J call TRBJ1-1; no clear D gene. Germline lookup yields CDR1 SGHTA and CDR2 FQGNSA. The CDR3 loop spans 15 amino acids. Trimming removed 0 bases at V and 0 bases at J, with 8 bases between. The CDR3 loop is CASSLARAMNTEAFF. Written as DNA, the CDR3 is TGTGCCAGCAGCTTAGCGCGGGCCATGAACACTGAAGCTTTCTTT.

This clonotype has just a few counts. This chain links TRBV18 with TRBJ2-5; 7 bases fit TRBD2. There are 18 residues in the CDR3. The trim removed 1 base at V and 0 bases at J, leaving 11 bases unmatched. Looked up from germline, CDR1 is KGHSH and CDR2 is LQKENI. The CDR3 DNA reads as TGTGCCAGCTCACCACGAATACAGCGGGGAGAAGACCAAGAGACCCAGTACTTC. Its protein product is CASSPRIQRGEDQETQYF.

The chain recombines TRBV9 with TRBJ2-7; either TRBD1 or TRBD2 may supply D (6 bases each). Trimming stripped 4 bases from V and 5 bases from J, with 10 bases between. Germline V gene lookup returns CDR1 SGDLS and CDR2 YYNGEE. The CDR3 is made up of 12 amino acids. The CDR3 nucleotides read TGTGCCAGCAGCACTAGGGGGGACGAGCAGTACTTC. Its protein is CASSTRGDEQYF.

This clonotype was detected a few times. As DNA, the CDR3 is TGCGCCAGCAGCCAAGAGGCTAGCGGGTACTCCTACGAGCAGTACTTC. As protein: CASSQEASGYSYEQYF. The chain couples TRBV4-3 to TRBJ2-7; 8 positions match TRBD2. This CDR3 has 16 amino acids. Germline CDR1 is LGHNA and CDR2 is YSLEER. J lost 0 bases, V lost 0 bases, and 4 bases had no gene match.